The next 17 T cell receptor beta chains were all read from a single sample in a study of early T cells in non-severe SARS-CoV-2 infection. TCRdb fed the 5' RACE reads into MiXCR, producing one record per CDR3 protein. The top ten hold roughly 5% of the sample, which has approximately 90,000 distinct CDR3 sequences, roughly 9.6% seen once. The source was whole blood, collected at baseline. All receptors derive from an adult who was a healthcare worker with PCR-confirmed SARS-CoV-2 infection or an uninfected control (not recorded which).

V usage is TRBV19 and J usage is TRBJ1-6; unclear D gene. The CDR3 is 13 amino acids. The V and J ends lost 3 bases and 7 bases respectively, with 7 bases between them. Germline CDR1 and CDR2: LNHDA and SQIVND (reference sequence). The CDR3 sequence is CASSIIRNSPLHF. CDR3 DNA sequence: TGTGCCAGTAGTATTATTCGGAATTCACCCCTCCACTTT.

The J gene is TRBJ2-7, the V gene TRBV6-6; 12 nucleotides align to TRBD2. V trimming: 4 bases; J trimming: 4 bases; junction bases outside the gene matches: 8. Germline V gene lookup returns CDR1 MNHNY and CDR2 SVGAGI (reference sequence). This CDR3 has 16 residues. The CDR3 sequence is CASSSRLAGEIYEQYF. The CDR3 DNA is TGTGCCAGCAGTTCCCGACTAGCGGGGGAAATTTACGAGCAGTACTTC.

Ten or more counts support this clonotype. The V gene is TRBV2, the J gene TRBJ2-3; D is undetermined. The CDR3 extends over 11 amino acids. Germline V gene data show CDR1 as SNHLY and CDR2 as FYNNEI. Trimming cost V 6 bases and J 3 bases, with 4 bases left between them. The CDR3 bases are TGTGCCAGCAGCGCAACAGATACGCAGTATTTT. Protein sequence: CASSATDTQYF.

This rearrangement joins TRBV3-1 to TRBJ2-5, with 9 bases that match TRBD1. With 4 bases clipped from V and 3 bases from J, the junction kept 3 bases outside the gene matches. CDR3 length: 14 amino acids. CDR1 and CDR2 from the germline V gene are LGHDT and YNNKEL (reference sequence). The CDR3 sequence: CASSRRDREETQYF. The CDR3 coding sequence is TGTGCCAGCAGCCGCCGGGACAGGGAAGAGACCCAGTACTTC.

This clonotype showed up many times. The chain carries TRBV3-1 and TRBJ1-2; D is unresolved. The CDR3 runs to 15 residues. In germline, CDR1 is LGHDT, CDR2 YNNKEL (reference sequence). The V and J ends lost 3 bases and 6 bases respectively, with 17 bases between them. The CDR3 DNA follows: TGTGCCAGCAGCCACGATGATCCCGGGCGCCATGGCTACACCTTC. This translates into CASSHDDPGRHGYTF.

The chain has TRBV6-5 and TRBJ1-3, with TRBD1 as a possible D gene (6 bases). Per germline, CDR1 MNHEY and CDR2 SVGAGI. The V and J ends lost 0 bases and 1 base respectively, with 13 bases between them. This CDR3 spans 17 amino acids. The CDR3: CASSYSPGAKSGNTIYF. The CDR3 DNA sequence: TGTGCCAGCAGTTACTCGCCAGGGGCGAAATCTGGAAACACCATATATTTT.

The table lists this clonotype with a few counts. The chain uses TRBV20-1 and TRBJ2-1; possible D gene TRBD2, 6 bases. From germline, CDR1 is DFQATT and CDR2 SNEGSKA (reference sequence). CDR3 length equals 12 residues. The V gene lost 3 bases and the J gene lost 7 bases, with 10 bases spanning the gap. Here the CDR3 reads CSASRESNEQFF. The CDR3 DNA is TGCAGTGCTAGCCGGGAGTCGAATGAGCAGTTCTTC.

The chain recombines TRBV11-2 with TRBJ2-1, with 10 bases lining up with TRBD2. The germline V gene has CDR1 SGHAT and CDR2 FQNNGV. The CDR3 sequence is 20 residues long. V was pared by 6 bases and J by 0 bases, with 17 bases of the junction left unmatched. The CDR3 loop is CASRDSLFRASGSSYNEQFF. CDR3 in DNA: TGTGCCAGCAGGGACTCCTTATTTCGGGCTAGCGGGAGCTCCTACAATGAGCAGTTCTTC.

Worth noting for this clonotype: The junction departs from germline at one end; a sequencing error may be responsible. This rearrangement joins TRBV29-1 to TRBJ2-6; perhaps TRBD1 as D (5 bases). This CDR3 is 15 amino acids long. Germline loops: CDR1 SQVTM, CDR2 ANQGSEA. Here the CDR3 DNA reads TGCAGCGTTGGGGAAACATCCTCTGGGGCCAACGTCCTGATTTTC. The encoded protein is CSVGETSSGANVLIF.

This clonotype appeared a few times. V usage is TRBV6-2 or TRBV6-3 and J usage is TRBJ2-7; TRBD2 aligns across 11 bases. Germline values: CDR1 MNHEY, CDR2 SVGEGT. The CDR3 extends over 17 amino acids. With 2 bases clipped from V and 0 bases from J, the junction kept 6 bases outside the gene matches. This CDR3 is CASSYQTSGKTSYEQYF. The CDR3 bases are TGTGCCAGCAGTTACCAGACTAGCGGGAAGACCTCCTACGAGCAGTACTTC.

This clonotype was counted only a few times. This rearrangement joins TRBV11-2 to TRBJ2-7; D is uncertain. This CDR3 has 16 amino acids. Germline values: CDR1 SGHAT, CDR2 FQNNGV. V was cut by 5 bases and J by 0 bases, with 17 bases left in between. The CDR3 coding sequence is TGTGCCAGCAGCCAAGACGGACGGTGGGACTCCTACGAGCAGTACTTC. It translates to CASSQDGRWDSYEQYF.

The chain joins TRBV7-9 to TRBJ1-6; 7 bases align to TRBD1. CDR1 and CDR2 (germline): SEHNR, FQNEAQ (reference sequence). The CDR3 covers 15 residues. V dropped 4 bases and J dropped 7; count of bases not matched to a gene: 7. CDR3 bases: TGTGCCAGCAGCTCCGACAGGGCGGGGAATTCACCCCTCCACTTT. Encoded protein: CASSSDRAGNSPLHF.

This clonotype occurred many times. The V and J genes are TRBV5-1 and TRBJ1-1; D is perhaps TRBD1 (5 bases). The V gene's germline CDR1 is SGHRS and CDR2 YFSETQ. Deletions cut 0 bases from V and 0 bases from J, with 12 bases between. CDR3 size: 16 residues. This CDR3 reads CASSLVGADMNTEAFF. The CDR3 bases are TGCGCCAGCAGCTTGGTAGGGGCCGACATGAACACTGAAGCTTTCTTT.

The chain has TRBV11-3 and TRBJ2-5; 7 bases match TRBD1. This CDR3 has 16 amino acids. J lost 2 bases, V lost 5 bases, and 11 bases had no gene match. CDR1 is SGHNT and CDR2 is YENEEA in the germline V gene. This chain's CDR3 is CASSPGTEAGQETQYF. The CDR3, as DNA: TGTGCCAGCAGCCCGGGGACAGAGGCCGGGCAAGAGACCCAGTACTTC.

This clonotype has a count of ten or more. The J gene is TRBJ1-3, the V gene TRBV20-1, with 8 bases identical to TRBD1. Per germline, CDR1 DFQATT and CDR2 SNEGSKA (reference sequence). The CDR3 contains 15 residues. The junction had 6 bases not matched to a gene; V was cut back by 5 bases and J by 0 bases. DNA of the CDR3: TGCAGTGCTCTGGGACAGGCAGCCTCTGGAAACACCATATATTTT. It codes for CSALGQAASGNTIYF.

This CDR3 is CSVLGAEGEKLFF. The CDR3 DNA is TGCAGCGTCCTCGGGGCCGAAGGTGAAAAACTGTTTTTT. The chain combines TRBV29-1 with TRBJ1-4; D is possibly TRBD1 (5 bases). Germline V lookup: CDR1 SQVTM, CDR2 ANQGSEA. Trimming took off 6 bases at V and 7 bases at J, with 15 bases between the two ends. The CDR3 covers 13 residues. Filled out from reference TRBV29-1 and TRBJ1-4, the complete variable domain reads SAVISQKPSRDICQRGTSLTIQCQVDSQVTMMFWYRQQPGQSLTLIATANQGSEATYESGFVIDKFPISRPNLTFSTLTVSNMSPEDSSIYLCSVLGAEGEKLFFGSGTQLSVL.

This clonotype was counted a few times. The chain links TRBV7-3 to TRBJ2-1; D may be TRBD1 (5 bases). Germline values: CDR1 SGHTA, CDR2 FQGTGA. The ends were cut back, 3 bases at V and 5 bases at J, with 14 bases in the middle. The CDR3 covers 15 residues. CDR3 nucleotide sequence: TGTGCCAGCAGCTTGGGTCCAGGGTGGCACAATGAGCAGTTCTTC. Translating gives CASSLGPGWHNEQFF. Looking up the rest from reference TRBV7-3 and TRBJ2-1 gives the full variable domain: GAGVSQTPSNKVTEKGKYVELRCDPISGHTALYWYRQSLGQGPEFLIYFQGTGAADDSGLPNDRFFAVRPEGSVSTLKIQRTERGDSAVYLCASSLGPGWHNEQFFGPGTRLTVL.